This T cell receptor (beta chain) was sequenced for a study of blood T cell repertoires in COVID-19. Study overall: The study drew acute and convalescent COVID-19 samples from the United States, Italy and Spain. T cells, B-cell-depleted T cells, or PBMCs supplied cDNA or gDNA.

How the authors handled the data: Reference gene primer amplification gave nucleated cell count estimates. The repertoire was sequenced with immunoSEQ multiplex PCR; TCRdb's copy has only in-frame clones and lacks some. Clone size and the V and J calls come from that table; the DNA yielded D and trimming. The sample includes 300,000 to 400,000 clones, around 87% of them seen just once. The CDR3 sequence is 17 residues long. Germline V gives CDR1 SGHRS, CDR2 YFSETQ. V shed 0 bases, J shed 4 bases, and the junction held 7 bases outside the gene matches. This receptor was taken from a man between 45 and 60 years old with active or convalescent COVID-19. The specimen was peripheral blood. V usage is TRBV5-1 and J usage is TRBJ1-6, with 7 positions matching TRBD1. The CDR3 bases are TGCGCCAGCAGCTTGGCTCAACAGGGGATATATAATTCACCCCTCCACTTT. This gives the protein CASSLAQQGIYNSPLHF.